Below, one T cell receptor beta chain is given with its context. Its antigen is currently not known. Within one base of it there is no much larger clone, and no base qualities were kept. The library was generated by the immunoSEQ multiplex PCR assay. RNA was extracted from all samples and reverse transcribed into cDNA, which served as template for TCR sequencing. SuperScript III was used for first-strand cDNA synthesis, primed with a 2:1 mix of oligo-dT and random hexamers. A synthetic immune receptor repertoire was used to assess amplification bias, and residual bias was removed computationally. From the authors' description of their analysis: After raw reads were preprocessed to remove errors, the CDR3 was defined following IMGT conventions as running from the conserved cysteine to phenylalanine. Clonality was computed by normalizing Shannon entropy by log2 of the number of productive unique TCRs and subtracting the result from 1. Whether scalp clones were CD4 or CD8 was inferred by matching scalp TCRbeta sequences against CD4 and CD8 repertoires sorted from blood. In its TCRdb copy, this immuneACCESS table keeps in-frame sequences only and misses some clones. Where compared with another copy, unresolved V genes explain less than half of these, and the others have no known cause. The V and J calls and clone size were taken over from that table, and D and trimming were inferred from the DNA. The sample table lists roughly 180,000 clones, approximately 53% of them with a count of one. The ten top clones hold about 10% of the sample.

The data originate from a study of CD8+ T cells in alopecia areata listed by TCRdb under 2018. About the full investigation: The treated patients took part in an open-label pilot trial in which moderate-to-severe alopecia areata was treated with oral tofacitinib at 5 to 10 mg twice daily. TCRbeta CDR3 regions were amplified by immunoSEQ multiplex PCR using 35 Vbeta forward and 13 Jbeta reverse primers. In both human patients and the C3H/HeJ mouse model, the study applied high-throughput TCRbeta sequencing to look at T cell clonal expansion in alopecia areata. For the treated patients, the SALT score, which quantifies what percentage of scalp surface area is affected, served as the measure of disease severity. Biopsies were taken from tofacitinib-treated patients at baseline and at 4 and 24 weeks of treatment, and a later scalp biopsy was taken in several of the tofacitinib-treated patients. RNA was extracted with the PAXgene miRNA kit for fixed scalp, the miRNeasy kit for PBMCs, and the RNeasy kit for mouse skin. On the human side, TCRbeta sequencing was run on scalp tissue and on sorted CD4+ and CD8+ peripheral blood T cells from healthy controls and from alopecia areata patients with either patchy or totalis/universalis disease. Scalp clonality was compared across normal scalp (n=4), patchy alopecia areata scalp (n=8), and alopecia totalis/universalis scalp (n=8). Patients received tofacitinib for 6 to 18 months and were then followed off drug for 6 months to check for delayed response and recurrence. What the study reported, not specific to this receptor: Shared TCR sequences between patients were less evident than in mice, which may be partly attributable to HLA diversity in the patient population. Many expanded lesional clones were found to persist in scalp and blood during tofacitinib treatment, and relapse after treatment cessation may be partly explained by this persistence. Resident alphabeta T cells in normal human skin are also sequenced, complicating scalp TCR repertoire analysis, unlike mouse skin dominated by gammadelta T cells. Higher clonality and more expanded CD8+ clones were observed in lesional scalp than in normal scalp, particularly in alopecia totalis/universalis, a finding suggestive of antigenic drive. Scalp clonality and the number of expanded CD8+ clones among the top 100 scalp clones were significantly decreased by tofacitinib. Because the treated cohort was small and had only one nonresponder, larger studies are needed to examine links between baseline CD8+ expansion and response.

The time point tag for this specimen amounts to: about 25 weeks on oral tofacitinib. The sample's treatment or condition label, decoded: oral pan-JAK inhibitor, 5-10 mg twice daily. Lesional scalp punch biopsies and peripheral blood were obtained from alopecia areata patients. PBMCs were separated by density centrifugation and stained for CD3, CD4 and CD8, after which CD4+ and CD8+ T cells were sorted on a FACSAria. From cysteine to phenylalanine, the CDR3 is 14 amino acids long. Only the CDR3 region is kept as DNA, spanning 42 bases read in frame from base 1. V loses 5 bases, J loses 6 bases, and the germline ends lie 17 bases apart. The germline V gene yields SGHVS for CDR1 and FNYEAQ for CDR2.

Sequences were derived from CD8+ T cells sorted from blood, sampled at week 24, from a patient treated with tofacitinib. This TCR was sampled from a human donor with alopecia areata. This sequence uses TRBV7-6 and TRBJ2-7; 5 matching bases give a weak D call of TRBD2. CDR3 loop: CASSPGPGSGEQYF. The DNA sequence is given as TGTGCCAGCAGCCCAGGCCCGGGGAGCGGCGAGCAGTACTTC.